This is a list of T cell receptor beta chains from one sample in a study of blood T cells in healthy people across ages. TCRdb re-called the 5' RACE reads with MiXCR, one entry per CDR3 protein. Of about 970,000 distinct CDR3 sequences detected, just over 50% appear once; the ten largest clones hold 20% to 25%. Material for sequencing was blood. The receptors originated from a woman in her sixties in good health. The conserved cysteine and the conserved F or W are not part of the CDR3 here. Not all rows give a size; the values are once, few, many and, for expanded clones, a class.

ASSATGGAWETQY | TRBV4-3 | few | 13
ASSSDRQGTYEQY | TRBV5-5 | - | 13
ASSLIFYEQY | TRBV28 | - | 10
ASRVQNTGELF | TRBV2 | - | 11
SVAAKTGKFGYT | TRBV29-1 | - | 12
SVEGTSAYNEQF | TRBV29-1 | - | 12
SVEMPLPDRIINNEQF | TRBV29-1 | - | 16
ASSQVGDQETQY | TRBV4-1 | - | 12
ASSSNPLNEQY | TRBV27 | - | 11
ASSLGLREGRHEQY | TRBV4-2 | - | 14
ASSLRGRGDQETQY | TRBV7-2 | few | 14
ASSWTSGRNEQF | TRBV5-1 | few | 12
SARDWTSGSYQETQY | TRBV20-1 | once | 15
ASSQVGTSGSFVYEQY | TRBV4-3 | - | 16
ASMWREFPDTQY | TRBV5-1 | - | 12
ASRGTPGLDTQY | TRBV25-1 | few | 12
ASSLYSSQETQY | TRBV5-1 | - | 12
ASSVSGHSNQPQH | TRBV6-1 | - | 13
AGTGQRVIDEKLF | TRBV11-3 | - | 13
ASSLPPRQGGKETQY | TRBV7-2 | few | 15
SAILQGRQETQY | TRBV20-1 | - | 12
ASSLGGGRGETQY | TRBV27 | - | 13
ASSQVGGSGNIQY | TRBV3-1 | - | 13
ASSLGVGIYEQF | TRBV7-2 | few | 12
ASRAGTANTGELF | TRBV5-1 | many | 13
SVVPSSGYEQF | TRBV29-1 | few | 11
ASIGSGRGYNEQF | TRBV7-8 | - | 13